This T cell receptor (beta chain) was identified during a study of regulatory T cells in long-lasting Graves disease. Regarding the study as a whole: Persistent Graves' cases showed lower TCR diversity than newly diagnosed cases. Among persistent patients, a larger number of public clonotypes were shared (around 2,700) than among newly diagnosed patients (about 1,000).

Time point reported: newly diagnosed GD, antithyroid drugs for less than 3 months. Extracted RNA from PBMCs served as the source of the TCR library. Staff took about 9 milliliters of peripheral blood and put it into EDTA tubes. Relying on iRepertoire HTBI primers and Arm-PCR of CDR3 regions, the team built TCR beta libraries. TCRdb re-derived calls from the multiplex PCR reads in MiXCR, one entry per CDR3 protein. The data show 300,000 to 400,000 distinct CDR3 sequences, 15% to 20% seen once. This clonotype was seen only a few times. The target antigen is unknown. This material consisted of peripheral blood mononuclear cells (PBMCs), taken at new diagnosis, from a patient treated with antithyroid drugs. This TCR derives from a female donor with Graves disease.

CDR3 region: CASGDPRGQPQHF. The CDR3 DNA sequence: TGTGCCAGTGGAGACCCGAGGGGCCAGCCCCAGCATTTT. J is TRBJ1-5 and V is TRBV7-9; D is perhaps TRBD1 (5 bases). This CDR3 is built from 13 residues. V was pared by 9 bases and J by 7 bases, with 16 bases between. CDR1 and CDR2 (germline): SEHNR, FQNEAQ (reference sequence).